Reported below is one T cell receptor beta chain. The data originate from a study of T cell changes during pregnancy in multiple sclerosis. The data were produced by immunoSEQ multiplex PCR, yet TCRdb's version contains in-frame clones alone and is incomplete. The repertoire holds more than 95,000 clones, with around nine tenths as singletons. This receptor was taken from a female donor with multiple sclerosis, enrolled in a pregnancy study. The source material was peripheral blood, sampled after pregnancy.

This chain's CDR3 is CAVRRDSNTGELFF. The CDR3 DNA reads TGTGCCGTGCGCCGGGACAGCAACACCGGGGAGCTGTTTTTT. The rearrangement links TRBV7-6 to TRBJ2-2; 7 positions match TRBD1. Trimming removed 11 bases from V and 2 bases from J; junction bases left unmatched: 8. Germline V gene sequence: CDR1 SGHVS, CDR2 FNYEAQ. The CDR3 is made up of 14 amino acids.